These 31 T cell receptor beta chains share one sample of origin, sequenced in a study of cytomegalovirus exposure and HLA in healthy donors. Primers included in the PCR were 60 Vbeta and 13 Jbeta primers. Libraries were prepared by immunoSEQ multiplex PCR; TCRdb keeps only in-frame clonotypes and omits some of them. The sample has around 300,000 clones; 72% are singletons. The sequenced material came from PBMCs. The receptors originated from a female donor in good health and CMV-seronegative.

The rearrangement uses TRBV6-5 and TRBJ2-1; unclear D gene. CDR3 size: 13 residues. CDR1 MNHEY and CDR2 SVGAGI come from the germline V gene. Trimming stripped 2 bases from V and 8 bases from J, with 10 bases between. CDR3 sequence reads: CASSYLVSHEQFF. Written as DNA, the CDR3 is TGTGCCAGCAGTTACCTAGTTTCCCATGAGCAGTTCTTC.

This chain uses TRBV30 with TRBJ2-1, with 11 bases aligning to TRBD2. CDR1 GTSNPN and CDR2 SVGIG come from the germline V gene (reference sequence). J gave up 9 bases and V 4 bases, and 11 bases lay outside the gene matches. This CDR3 has 15 residues. Written as DNA, the CDR3 is TGTGCCTGGACCGGGACTAGCGGACGGGGGCCTGAGCAGTTCTTC. It codes for CAWTGTSGRGPEQFF.

The chain is built from TRBV7-2 and TRBJ2-7; 9 bases fit TRBD2. The germline gives CDR1 SGHTA, CDR2 FQGNSA. This CDR3 is built from 15 residues. Trimming removed 5 bases from V and 5 bases from J; junction bases left unmatched: 10. CDR3 region: CASSRGAGGGNEQYF. The CDR3 nucleotides read TGTGCCAGCAGCAGAGGGGCGGGGGGGGGCAACGAGCAGTACTTC.

The chain links TRBV28 to TRBJ2-5; the match to TRBD1 covers 7 bases. V lost 3 bases, J lost 5 bases, and 6 bases stayed unmatched. This CDR3 has 14 residues. Per germline, CDR1 MDHEN and CDR2 SYDVKM. The CDR3 here is CASSFWTGVETQYF. The CDR3 coding sequence is TGTGCCAGCAGTTTTTGGACAGGTGTCGAGACCCAGTACTTC.

This chain joins TRBV19 and TRBJ2-3; the match to TRBD2 covers 11 bases. V gave up 5 bases and J gave up 1 base; unmatched junction bases: 8. Germline V gene data show CDR1 as LNHDA and CDR2 as SQIVND (reference sequence). The CDR3 extends over 17 amino acids. The CDR3 loop is CASSYARGLAGTDTQYF. Here the CDR3 DNA reads TGTGCCAGTAGTTATGCCCGGGGACTAGCGGGCACAGATACGCAGTATTTT.

V usage is TRBV7-6 and J usage is TRBJ2-2; D not certain. In germline, CDR1 is SGHVS, CDR2 FNYEAQ. The CDR3 loop spans 14 amino acids. Deletions cut 5 bases from V and 1 base from J, with 8 bases between. The CDR3 nucleotides are TGTGCCAGCAGCCCCGAGCTGAACACCGGGGAGCTGTTTTTT. Protein sequence: CASSPELNTGELFF.

The V call is TRBV7-8, the J call TRBJ2-3, with 8 bases fitting TRBD2. The germline V gene encodes CDR1 SGHVS and CDR2 FQNEAQ. V trimming: 4 bases; J trimming: 1 base; junction bases outside the gene matches: 13. The CDR3 is made up of 18 amino acids. CDR3 bases: TGTGCCAGCAGCTCGGGACTAGTAAGTGAAACCGGCACAGATACGCAGTATTTT. Amino acid sequence: CASSSGLVSETGTDTQYF.

The chain employs TRBV7-9 and TRBJ2-7; 8 bases line up with TRBD2. V trimming: 2 bases; J trimming: 3 bases; junction bases outside the gene matches: 12. In germline, CDR1 is SEHNR, CDR2 FQNEAQ (reference sequence). The CDR3 loop spans 17 amino acids. This chain's CDR3 is CASSLFRGIAGIYEQYF. CDR3 in DNA: TGTGCCAGCAGCTTATTCCGTGGGATAGCGGGAATCTACGAGCAGTACTTC.

The rearrangement joins TRBV10-3 to TRBJ2-3; TRBD2 matches at 8 bases. Germline V gene sequence: CDR1 ENHRY, CDR2 SYGVKD. Trimming removed 3 bases from V and 1 base from J; junction bases left unmatched: 6. The CDR3 contains 16 residues. CDR3 in amino acids: CAISDQGSGGTDTQYF. CDR3 in DNA: TGTGCCATCAGTGATCAGGGTAGCGGGGGCACAGATACGCAGTATTTT.

This clone was counted once. V gene TRBV6-6 combines with J gene TRBJ2-3; 7 bases match TRBD1. Germline V CDR1 and CDR2: MNHNY, SVGAGI (reference sequence). CDR3 length: 13 residues. V lost 5 bases and J lost 6; bases outside the gene matches: 5. The CDR3 DNA reads TGTGCCAGCAGTCGACAGGGAAGGGATACGCAGTATTTT. Protein sequence: CASSRQGRDTQYF.

The chain employs TRBV2 and TRBJ2-7; TRBD2 agrees at 7 bases. Germline lookup yields CDR1 SNHLY and CDR2 FYNNEI. The trim removed 7 bases at V and 3 bases at J, leaving 9 bases unmatched. The CDR3 sequence is 14 residues long. CDR3 region: CASTSSGIHYEQYF. CDR3 bases: TGTGCCAGCACTTCCAGCGGGATTCACTACGAGCAGTACTTC.

V is TRBV5-1 and J is TRBJ2-2; maybe TRBD1 (6 bases). Trimming took off 2 bases at V and 2 bases at J, with 10 bases between the two ends. Per germline, CDR1 SGHRS and CDR2 YFSETQ. The length of the CDR3 is 15 residues. CDR3 residues: CASSFGTLNTGELFF. In DNA, the CDR3 is TGCGCCAGCAGCTTCGGGACATTAAACACCGGGGAGCTGTTTTTT. Filled out from reference TRBV5-1 and TRBJ2-2, the complete variable domain reads KAGVTQTPRYLIKTRGQQVTLSCSPISGHRSVSWYQQTPGQGLQFLFEYFSETQRNKGNFPGRFSGRQFSNSRSEMNVSTLELGDSALYLCASSFGTLNTGELFFGEGSRLTVL.

The V call is TRBV6-1, the J call TRBJ2-3; TRBD1 aligns across 9 bases. Germline loops: CDR1 MNHNS, CDR2 SASEGT. This CDR3 is 15 amino acids long. The trim removed 7 bases at V and 6 bases at J, leaving 11 bases unmatched. In nucleotides, the CDR3 is TGTGCCAGCATGAGACCGGGACAGGGTCCCGATACGCAGTATTTT. Amino acids: CASMRPGQGPDTQYF.

The V call is TRBV5-6, the J call TRBJ2-7, with D possibly matching TRBD1 (5 bases). Per germline, CDR1 SGHDT and CDR2 YYEEEE. The CDR3 is 16 amino acids. Deletions cut 4 bases from V and 1 base from J, with 18 bases between. The CDR3 here is CASSTLLPGISYEQYF. The CDR3 region has the DNA TGTGCCAGCAGCACCCTATTGCCAGGGATATCCTACGAGCAGTACTTC.

The chain uses TRBV9 and TRBJ2-5; D gene ambiguous. Trimming took 4 bases from V and 2 from J, leaving 9 bases between them. The germline CDR1 and CDR2 sequences are SGDLS and YYNGEE. This CDR3 comprises 13 residues. CDR3 coding DNA: TGTGCCAGCAGCTCTCTCAGGCAAGAGACCCAGTACTTC. Translation: CASSSLRQETQYF.

The chain links TRBV11-2 to TRBJ2-6, with a tentative D call TRBD2 (5 bases). The germline V gene has CDR1 SGHAT and CDR2 FQNNGV. The CDR3 contains 19 residues. Trimming cost V 5 bases and J 4 bases, with 24 bases left between them. CDR3 DNA sequence: TGTGCCAGCAGCACAGTCCGGACTGAGCAATCGAGGGGGGCCAACGTCCTGACTTTC. Translated, it gives CASSTVRTEQSRGANVLTF.

V usage is TRBV27 and J usage is TRBJ2-7; 9 positions match TRBD1. Germline CDR1 reads MNHEY; CDR2 reads SMNVEV (reference sequence). The V and J ends lost 2 bases and 0 bases, in that order; junction bases with no gene match: 5. This CDR3 is built from 16 residues. This chain's CDR3 is CASSLLTGGSSYEQYF. The CDR3 DNA reads TGTGCCAGCAGTTTACTTACAGGGGGCAGCTCCTACGAGCAGTACTTC.

As DNA, the CDR3 is TGTGCCAGCACCCGGACCCCACAGGTGCTGAACACTGAAGCTTTCTTT. Translation gives CASTRTPQVLNTEAFF. The chain joins TRBV7-3 to TRBJ1-1, with TRBD1 as a possible D gene (5 bases). Looked up from germline, CDR1 is SGHTA and CDR2 is FQGTGA. There are 16 residues in the CDR3. V was shortened by 7 bases and J by 0 bases, with 18 bases between the two germline ends.

The chain joins TRBV7-9 to TRBJ2-7, with TRBD2 identical over 12 bases. CDR1 is SEHNR, CDR2 FQNEAQ, per germline (reference sequence). The CDR3 has 14 amino acids. CDR3 region: CSVGGASGRDEQYF. CDR3 in DNA: TGTTCCGTAGGCGGGGCTAGCGGGAGGGACGAGCAGTACTTC. The full variable domain, completed using reference TRBV7-9 and TRBJ2-7, is DTGVSQNPRHKITKRGQNVTFRCDPISEHNRLYWYRQTLGQGPEFLTYFQNEAQLEKSRLLSDRFSAERPKGSFSTLEIQRTEQGDSAMYLCSVGGASGRDEQYFGPGTRLTVT.

The V call is TRBV2, the J call TRBJ2-1; tentatively, D is TRBD2 (6 bases). The V and J ends lost 1 base and 0 bases respectively, with 10 bases between them. CDR1 is SNHLY, CDR2 FYNNEI, per germline. This CDR3 is built from 16 residues. Here the CDR3 DNA reads TGTGCCAGCAGTGAAGAGACGGGAGCCTCCTACAATGAGCAGTTCTTC. It codes for CASSEETGASYNEQFF.

This chain links TRBV28 with TRBJ1-1, with D possibly TRBD1 on 6 matching bases. CDR1 is MDHEN and CDR2 is SYDVKM in the germline V gene. The CDR3 runs 15 residues. Trimming shortened V by 7 bases and J by 4 bases, and 19 bases separated the two germline ends. CDR3 sequence (DNA): TGTGCCAGCATCGTCGGGGGGGCAAGGAGCACTGAAGCTTTCTTT. Its protein is CASIVGGARSTEAFF.

This clone was detected only once. The chain links TRBV5-1 to TRBJ2-1; 9 positions match TRBD1. Germline V gene sequence: CDR1 SGHRS, CDR2 YFSETQ. V trimming: 3 bases; J trimming: 7 bases; junction bases outside the gene matches: 2. The CDR3 extends over 13 amino acids. The CDR3 sequence is CASSWTGENEQFF. DNA for the CDR3: TGCGCCAGCAGCTGGACAGGGGAGAATGAGCAGTTCTTC.

This chain links TRBV5-6 with TRBJ2-1, with 14 bases identical to TRBD2. CDR1 is SGHDT and CDR2 is YYEEEE in the germline V gene. This CDR3 spans 18 amino acids. The ends lost 4 bases at V and 12 bases at J; junction bases unmatched: 18. The CDR3 loop is CASSKEDRPGLAGVGQFF. The CDR3 DNA is TGTGCCAGCAGCAAGGAGGACAGGCCGGGACTAGCGGGAGTGGGGCAGTTCTTC.

This clone was seen a few times. The chain links TRBV6-1 to TRBJ2-1; TRBD1 might be the D (6 bases). V dropped 7 bases and J dropped 6 bases, with 13 bases sitting between them. This CDR3 spans 13 amino acids. The germline CDR1 and CDR2 sequences are MNHNS and SASEGT. The CDR3 nucleotides are TGTGCCAGCATCCGACAGGTTTTCAATGAGCAGTTCTTC. Translated: CASIRQVFNEQFF.

V and J are TRBV29-1 and TRBJ2-1; 10 positions agree with TRBD2. V lost 3 bases to trimming and J lost 10 bases; unmatched junction nucleotides: 12. This CDR3 comprises 15 residues. The germline gives CDR1 SQVTM, CDR2 ANQGSEA. The CDR3 nucleotides are TGCAGCGTTGAGGGAGACCCTAGCGGGAGAGACGAGCAGTTCTTC. Amino acids: CSVEGDPSGRDEQFF.

The V and J genes are TRBV19 and TRBJ1-1; TRBD1 matches 9 bases. The V segment lost 1 base and the J segment 1 base; nucleotides outside the gene matches: 4. Germline-derived CDR1 and CDR2 are LNHDA and SQIVND (reference sequence). This CDR3 contains 16 residues. The DNA of the CDR3 is TGTGCCAGTAGTATAGGGACAGGGGCTTCGAACACTGAAGCTTTCTTT. As protein: CASSIGTGASNTEAFF.

The chain combines TRBV11-2 with TRBJ2-5, with TRBD2 identical over 11 bases. From germline, CDR1 is SGHAT and CDR2 FQNNGV. CDR3 size: 14 residues. Unmatched junction bases numbered 5, after V lost 6 bases and J lost 5 bases. CDR3 sequence (DNA): TGTGCCAGCAGGCTAGCGGGAGGATGGGAGACCCAGTACTTC. It is translated as CASRLAGGWETQYF. The full variable domain, its missing parts supplied by reference TRBV11-2 and TRBJ2-5, is EAGVAQSPRYKIIEKRQSVAFWCNPISGHATLYWYQQILGQGPKLLIQFQNNGVVDDSQLPKDRFSAERLKGVDSTLKIQPAKLEDSAVYLCASRLAGGWETQYFGPGTRLLVL.

This clone was seen more than once but under ten times. The J gene is TRBJ2-5, the V gene TRBV28; 7 nucleotides line up with TRBD2. The end of the DNA is better explained by TRBJ2-7, so the J call may be wrong. Germline-derived CDR1 and CDR2 are MDHEN and SYDVKM. The CDR3 length is 14 residues. CDR3 DNA sequence: TGTGCCAGCAGTTTATTCGGGGGGACGTACGAGCAGTACTTC. It specifies CASSLFGGTYEQYF.

This chain links TRBV4-1 with TRBJ1-2, with D uncertain. This CDR3 is 14 amino acids long. Germline-derived CDR1 and CDR2 are MGHRA and YSYEKL. Between the trimmed V and J ends, which lost 1 base and 4 bases, there was a span of 10 bases. The CDR3 spells CASSQGPIPYGYTF. The CDR3 DNA is TGCGCCAGCAGCCAAGGGCCGATCCCCTATGGCTACACCTTC.

The rearrangement uses TRBV7-9 and TRBJ1-4; possibly TRBD1 for D (6 bases). V was shortened by 3 bases and J by 7 bases, with 15 bases between the two germline ends. Looked up from germline, CDR1 is SEHNR and CDR2 is FQNEAQ (reference sequence). The CDR3 extends over 15 amino acids. CDR3 residues: CASSLDRGWGEKLFF. The CDR3 DNA follows: TGTGCCAGCAGCTTGGACAGAGGTTGGGGTGAAAAACTGTTTTTT.

This clone showed up just a few times. The chain joins TRBV18 to TRBJ2-1, with 8 bases aligning to TRBD1. After removal of 1 base from V and 16 bases from J, the junction contained 3 bases not matched to a gene. This CDR3 region has 11 residues. Germline lookup yields CDR1 KGHSH and CDR2 LQKENI. CDR3 loop: CASSPRDRLFF. CDR3 DNA: TGTGCCAGCTCACCACGGGACAGGCTCTTCTTC.